Following are 31 T cell receptor beta chains from one sample sequenced in a study of T cells in Graves' hyperthyroidism and ophthalmopathy (dated by TCRdb to the late 2010s). Receptors were amplified or captured by multiplex PCR. This sample was sequenced with an Illumina HiSeq 2000. TCR beta CDR3 regions were amplified from RNA transcripts. The first round of RT-PCR for the TCR CDR3 was performed with the HTBI primer set and the Qiagen OneStep RT-PCR kit. TCRdb's own reprocessing of the public reads used fastp at Q25 and MiXCR and kept productive beta chains. All rows with the same CDR3 protein become a single entry with the most common DNA and genes. In this sample the table shows approximately 640,000 distinct CDR3 sequences, 45% of which occur a single time. Roughly 6.5% of the sample goes to the ten largest clones. What was sequenced was peripheral blood or thyroid tissue (not recorded which). Receptors were obtained from an adult man with Graves' disease, either hyperthyroidism or ophthalmopathy (not recorded which).

The J gene is TRBJ2-5, the V gene TRBV7-2, with 7 bases lining up with TRBD1. V trimming: 5 bases; J trimming: 4 bases; junction bases outside the gene matches: 7. This CDR3 contains 14 residues. Germline V gene sequence: CDR1 SGHTA, CDR2 FQGNSA. In nucleotides, the CDR3 is TGTGCCAGCAGCGACAGGGAGTTCGCAGAGACCCAGTACTTC. Its protein product is CASSDREFAETQYF.

The chain couples TRBV6-6 to TRBJ2-2; perhaps TRBD1 as D (5 bases). With 5 bases removed from V and 8 bases from J, the gap between germline ends came to 15 bases. Germline V gene sequence: CDR1 MNHNY, CDR2 SVGAGI (reference sequence). This CDR3 is 14 amino acids long. The CDR3 DNA reads as TGTGCCAGCAGTGAATGGCAGGGTACGGGGGAGCTGTTTTTT. Translated: CASSEWQGTGELFF.

This clonotype was detected once. The V gene is TRBV29-1, the J gene TRBJ1-3, with 9 bases matching TRBD1. With V trimmed by 5 bases and J by 7 bases, 12 bases remained unmatched. CDR1 is SQVTM and CDR2 is ANQGSEA in the germline V gene. The CDR3 length is 15 residues. In nucleotides, the CDR3 is TGCAGCGTTCCACCGGGACAGGGATTGAAGAACACCATATATTTT. Translated, it gives CSVPPGQGLKNTIYF. The entire variable domain, with the rest obtained from reference TRBV29-1 and TRBJ1-3, is as follows: SAVISQKPSRDICQRGTSLTIQCQVDSQVTMMFWYRQQPGQSLTLIATANQGSEATYESGFVIDKFPISRPNLTFSTLTVSNMSPEDSSIYLCSVPPGQGLKNTIYFGEGSWLTVV.

The CDR3 region is CSVRPDGKLFF. In nucleotides, the CDR3 is TGCAGCGTCCGTCCGGACGGAAAACTGTTTTTT. The chain joins TRBV29-1 to TRBJ1-4; no definite D call. Germline assignment: CDR1 SQVTM and CDR2 ANQGSEA. There are 11 residues in the CDR3. The ends were cut back, 6 bases at V and 10 bases at J, with 12 bases in the middle.

The rearrangement joins TRBV7-6 to TRBJ2-7; D gene ambiguous. The CDR3 runs to 16 residues. CDR1 SGHVS and CDR2 FNYEAQ come from the germline V gene. V was cut by 6 bases and J by 4 bases, with 22 bases left in between. The CDR3 spells CASSYSASLPHYEQYF. In DNA, the CDR3 is TGTGCCAGCAGTTACTCGGCCTCCCTCCCTCATTACGAGCAGTACTTC.

This clonotype was seen ten or more times. This chain uses TRBV24-1 with TRBJ2-5; D possibly corresponds to TRBD2 (6 bases). This CDR3 is 15 amino acids long. Germline CDR1 is KGHDR and CDR2 is SFDVKD. V lost 4 bases, J lost 4 bases, and 15 bases lay in between. The CDR3 region is CATSESGRGVETQYF. Here the CDR3 DNA reads TGTGCCACCAGTGAAAGCGGGCGAGGGGTAGAGACCCAGTACTTC.

This clonotype was counted only a few times. The V and J genes are TRBV4-1 and TRBJ1-1, with TRBD1 matching 8 bases. CDR1 and CDR2 from the germline V gene are MGHRA and YSYEKL. V dropped 8 bases and J dropped 7; count of bases not matched to a gene: 15. This CDR3 spans 15 amino acids. This chain's CDR3 is CASRTYGATGVEAFF. CDR3 sequence (DNA): TGCGCCAGCCGCACTTACGGAGCGACAGGGGTTGAAGCTTTCTTT.

Details on this clonotype: A much larger clone sits a single nucleotide away, making a read error possible. The V and J genes are TRBV5-6 and TRBJ2-6; D might be TRBD1 or TRBD2, each matching 5 bases. The CDR3 has 15 residues. Germline loops: CDR1 SGHDT, CDR2 YYEEEE. For the CDR3, the DNA is TGTGCCAGCAGCTTCGTGGAAGTCGGGGCCAGCGTCCTGACTTTC. Translation gives CASSFVEVGASVLTF.

This clonotype has ten or more counts. This chain connects TRBV20-1 to TRBJ1-1; no reliable D call. V shed 3 bases and J shed 6 bases, with 14 bases lying between them. The CDR3 runs to 13 residues. Germline CDR1 and CDR2: DFQATT and SNEGSKA (reference sequence). The CDR3 reads CSARGPALPEAFF. The CDR3 DNA follows: TGCAGTGCTAGGGGCCCCGCGTTACCTGAAGCTTTCTTT.

The chain carries TRBV20-1 and TRBJ2-7; 9 bases are shared with TRBD2. The ends lost 3 bases at V and 6 bases at J; junction bases unmatched: 9. The CDR3 is 14 amino acids. Germline values: CDR1 DFQATT, CDR2 SNEGSKA (reference sequence). CDR3 sequence (DNA): TGCAGTGCTAGGGATAGCGGGAGAGGGCTCGAGCAGTACTTC. It is translated as CSARDSGRGLEQYF.

This chain connects TRBV6-6 to TRBJ2-5; D may be TRBD1 (6 bases). In germline, CDR1 is MNHNY, CDR2 SVGAGI (reference sequence). This CDR3 comprises 14 residues. Trimming pared 4 bases from V and 5 bases from J, leaving 14 bases between. CDR3 loop: CASSSTGNLETQYF. CDR3 bases: TGTGCCAGCAGTTCCACAGGGAATCTGGAGACCCAGTACTTC.

This clonotype has ten or more counts. The chain joins TRBV12-3 or TRBV12-4 to TRBJ1-1, with 9 bases identical to TRBD1. Unmatched junction bases numbered 2, after V lost 6 bases and J lost 3 bases. The CDR3 is 13 residues long. CDR3 protein: CASRRTGDTEAFF. The DNA of the CDR3 is TGTGCCAGCAGACGGACAGGGGACACTGAAGCTTTCTTT.

The rearrangement joins TRBV29-1 to TRBJ1-4, with D perhaps matching TRBD1 (5 bases). Per germline, CDR1 SQVTM and CDR2 ANQGSEA. V was shortened by 4 bases and J by 0 bases, with 9 bases between the two germline ends. There are 14 residues in the CDR3. In nucleotides, the CDR3 is TGCAGCGTTGGCAGGGTCGCAACTAATGAAAAACTGTTTTTT. This gives the protein CSVGRVATNEKLFF.

This clonotype was seen ten or more times. The rearrangement joins TRBV24-1 to TRBJ2-5, with 10 bases fitting TRBD2. The CDR3 length is 14 residues. V shed 6 bases and J 4 bases; nucleotides not matched to a gene: 4. Germline CDR1 and CDR2: KGHDR and SFDVKD. In nucleotides, the CDR3 is TGTGCCACCAGTCCAGCGGGAGGGAGAGAGACCCAGTACTTC. Translation: CATSPAGGRETQYF.

This clonotype appeared a few times. The chain recombines TRBV29-1 with TRBJ2-7; possible D gene TRBD2, 6 bases. Germline V gene lookup returns CDR1 SQVTM and CDR2 ANQGSEA. The CDR3 loop spans 13 amino acids. V shed 2 bases and J shed 3 bases, with 11 bases lying between them. CDR3: CSVETSGLYEQYF. CDR3 nucleotide sequence: TGCAGCGTTGAAACCTCGGGACTCTACGAGCAGTACTTC.

This chain links TRBV12-3 or TRBV12-4 with TRBJ1-1, with 11 nucleotides matching TRBD1. The length of the CDR3 is 15 residues. Trimming at V came to 6 bases and at J to 6 bases, leaving 9 bases not matched to a gene. The CDR3 loop is CASRLGTGGWAEAFF. Here the CDR3 DNA reads TGTGCCAGCAGACTGGGGACAGGGGGATGGGCTGAAGCTTTCTTT.

A note on this clonotype: One end of the junction varies from germline; a read error may be responsible. The chain couples TRBV7-3 to TRBJ2-7; the D gene is possibly TRBD2 (6 bases). From germline, CDR1 is SGHTA and CDR2 FQGTGA. CDR3 length: 14 amino acids. The CDR3 DNA is TGCGCCAGCAGCCAACTAGCTGGAAGCTACGAGCAGTACTTC. Translating gives CASSQLAGSYEQYF.

The chain is built from TRBV12-5 and TRBJ2-5; D is ambiguous. CDR3 length equals 15 residues. Trimming stripped 1 base from V and 1 base from J, with 10 bases between. Germline V gene sequence: CDR1 LGHNT, CDR2 FRNRAP. The CDR3 region has the DNA TGTGCTAGTGGTTTGGAACCCCAGCCCCAAGAGACCCAGTACTTC. Translation gives CASGLEPQPQETQYF.

The chain combines TRBV19 with TRBJ1-5; TRBD1 matches at 9 bases. The germline V gene encodes CDR1 LNHDA and CDR2 SQIVND (reference sequence). V lost 5 bases to trimming and J lost 0 bases; unmatched junction nucleotides: 8. CDR3 size: 17 residues. CDR3 sequence: CASSFHPQGASNQPQHF. The CDR3 DNA is TGTGCCAGTAGTTTTCACCCACAGGGGGCTAGCAATCAGCCCCAGCATTTT.

This clonotype has a count of ten or more. One junction end does not reproduce the germline sequence, and a read error may be involved. The chain couples TRBV15 to TRBJ1-2; 7 bases fit TRBD1. The CDR3 is 14 residues long. Germline CDR1 is LNHNV and CDR2 is YYDKDF (reference sequence). The CDR3 DNA is TGTGCCACCAGCGGAGAGACAGGGTCTGAGGGCTACACCTTC. This codes for CATSGETGSEGYTF.

This clonotype was detected only once. The chain employs TRBV20-1 and TRBJ1-1; possibly TRBD1 for D (6 bases). The germline V gene encodes CDR1 DFQATT and CDR2 SNEGSKA (reference sequence). V was cut by 5 bases and J by 7 bases, with 23 bases left in between. The CDR3 spans 15 residues. The CDR3 loop is CSASTGGGARLEAFF. For the CDR3, the DNA is TGCAGTGCTTCGACGGGTGGGGGGGCCCGGCTTGAAGCTTTCTTT.

A note on this clonotype: The CDR3 carries no conserved terminal phenylalanine or tryptophan, so it likely arises from a read error. No DNA is shown, since the ends of the CDR3 on it are uncertain; the CDR3 is the one TCRdb lists. The genes are TRBV7-9 and TRBJ2-5; TRBD1 reflects the table's D call only, with no check against the DNA. Germline CDR1 reads SEHNR; CDR2 reads FQNEAQ (reference sequence). The CDR3 is 8 amino acids in total, end residues counted. The CDR3 here is CASRPQGG.

There are many counts of this clonotype. This chain links TRBV7-9 with TRBJ2-7, with 9 bases aligning to TRBD1. The CDR3 runs to 14 residues. Per the germline V gene, CDR1 is SEHNR and CDR2 is FQNEAQ (reference sequence). Unmatched junction bases numbered 2, after V lost 3 bases and J lost 2 bases. The CDR3 DNA sequence: TGTGCCAGCAGCTTCGGACAGGGGACCTACGAGCAGTACTTC. This encodes CASSFGQGTYEQYF.

This clonotype has just a few counts. V is TRBV20-1 and J is TRBJ1-5; D unclear. CDR1 is DFQATT and CDR2 is SNEGSKA in the germline V gene (reference sequence). Trimming took off 0 bases at V and 2 bases at J, with 11 bases between the two ends. The CDR3 is 15 residues long. CDR3 protein: CSARDPGFGNQPQHF. CDR3 DNA: TGCAGTGCTAGAGATCCCGGGTTTGGCAATCAGCCCCAGCATTTT.

The rearrangement links TRBV5-5 to TRBJ1-5; D may be TRBD1 (5 bases). Looked up from germline, CDR1 is SGHKS and CDR2 is YYEKEE (reference sequence). There are 14 residues in the CDR3. The germline V and J ends were trimmed by 0 bases and 9 bases, with 13 bases remaining between them. CDR3 DNA: TGTGCCAGCAGCTTGGGGGGGGGGACGCCGCCCCAGCATTTT. This sequence encodes CASSLGGGTPPQHF.

The rearrangement uses TRBV11-2 and TRBJ1-1; weak D call: TRBD1 (6 bases). CDR3 length equals 15 residues. In germline, CDR1 is SGHAT, CDR2 FQNNGV. V lost 5 bases and J 7 bases, leaving 20 bases between the germline ends. CDR3: CASSQGTGTRYEAFF. CDR3 nucleotides: TGTGCCAGCAGCCAGGGTACCGGGACAAGGTATGAAGCTTTCTTT.

This rearrangement joins TRBV5-6 to TRBJ1-3; 9 bases line up with TRBD1. This CDR3 has 15 amino acids. With 2 bases clipped from V and 2 bases from J, the junction kept 2 bases outside the gene matches. CDR1 and CDR2 (germline): SGHDT, YYEEEE. CDR3 nucleotide sequence: TGTGCCAGCAGCTTACAGGGGGCTACTGGAAACACCATATATTTT. It yields the protein CASSLQGATGNTIYF.

Comments on this clonotype: The junction does not match germline at one end; this may be a read error. This chain links TRBV7-2 with TRBJ1-6, with a tentative D call TRBD1 (6 bases). The CDR3 contains 15 residues. Germline CDR1 and CDR2: SGHTA and FQGNSA. The CDR3 protein is CASRKQGGYSSPLHF. CDR3 nucleotide sequence: TGTGCCAGCAGGAAACAGGGCGGCTATAGTTCACCCCTCCACTTT.

V and J are TRBV25-1 and TRBJ1-4; D is ambiguous. Trimming stripped 1 base from V and 5 bases from J, with 8 bases between. The CDR3 length is 14 residues. Germline V gene data show CDR1 as MGHDK and CDR2 as SYGVNS. The CDR3 DNA reads as TGTGCCAGCAGTGAATTCGGGTCGAATGAAAAACTGTTTTTT. Translated: CASSEFGSNEKLFF.

This clonotype occurred a few times. The gene calls are TRBV6-6 and TRBJ2-5, with D unresolved. Germline-derived CDR1 and CDR2 are MNHNY and SVGAGI (reference sequence). V was pared by 5 bases and J by 5 bases, with 6 bases between. This CDR3 region has 11 residues. This CDR3 reads CASSTKETQYF. CDR3 in DNA: TGTGCCAGCAGTACTAAGGAGACCCAGTACTTC.

This clonotype was seen many times. The junction departs from the called germline gene at one end, perhaps through a read error. The chain recombines TRBV24-1 with TRBJ2-2, with 8 bases aligning to TRBD1. The germline V gene encodes CDR1 KGHDR and CDR2 SFDVKD. The CDR3 spans 14 residues. CDR3 region: CATRADRGTRELFF. The CDR3 DNA sequence: TGTGCCACCAGAGCAGACAGGGGCACCAGGGAGCTGTTTTTT.